The 20 T cell receptor beta chains listed next were all sequenced from one sample in a study of early T cells in non-severe SARS-CoV-2 infection. TCRdb used MiXCR to reprocess the 5' RACE reads, holding one entry per CDR3 protein. The data hold about 19,000 distinct CDR3 sequences, with approximately 4% observed a single time. The material sequenced was whole blood. Receptors originate from an adult who was a healthcare worker with PCR-confirmed SARS-CoV-2 infection or an uninfected control (not recorded which).

This clonotype was counted at least ten times. The chain is built from TRBV12-3 or TRBV12-4 and TRBJ1-2; TRBD1 matches at 7 bases. The CDR3 is 14 amino acids. V shed 6 bases and J 3 bases; nucleotides not matched to a gene: 7. In DNA form, the CDR3 reads TGTGCCAGCAGGCACCAGGGGGGGTACTATGGCTACACCTTC. Protein sequence: CASRHQGGYYGYTF.

This sequence joins TRBV21-1 and TRBJ1-6; TRBD1 is taken as the D call from the table, unchecked against the DNA. TRBV21-1 is an annotated pseudogene. The length of the CDR3 is 17 residues. The CDR3 is CASSTRLRDRGNSPLHF. The DNA of the CDR3 is TGTGCCAGCAGCACCCGCCTCCGGGACAGGGGTAATTCACCCCTCCACTTT.

This chain joins TRBV7-8 and TRBJ2-7; 7 nucleotides agree with TRBD1. J was trimmed by 4 bases and V by 3 bases; bases with no gene match: 6. This CDR3 is 14 amino acids long. Germline loops: CDR1 SGHVS, CDR2 FQNEAQ. Here the CDR3 DNA reads TGTGCCAGCAGCTTTGACAGGGTCGGTTACGAGCAGTACTTC. Translated: CASSFDRVGYEQYF.

This clonotype showed up many times. V gene TRBV6-6 combines with J gene TRBJ2-1; weak D call: TRBD1 (7 bases). The CDR3 contains 16 residues. CDR1 is MNHNY, CDR2 SVGAGI, per germline (reference sequence). Trimming removed 0 bases from V and 4 bases from J, with 13 bases in between. The CDR3 DNA sequence: TGTGCCAGCAGTTACTCCGCGGGACAGTCGTACAATGAGCAGTTCTTC. The encoded protein is CASSYSAGQSYNEQFF.

There are many counts of this clonotype. The chain uses TRBV27 and TRBJ1-2; D gene ambiguous. The V end lost 4 bases, the J end lost 4 bases, and 13 bases lay between the germline ends. The length of the CDR3 is 14 residues. Germline CDR1 MNHEY, CDR2 SMNVEV (reference sequence). In DNA form, the CDR3 reads TGTGCCAGCAGTTGGTCCGGGGAGGGCTATGGCTACACCTTC. It translates to CASSWSGEGYGYTF.

In its sample, this clonotype was seen many times. The CDR3 DNA sequence: TGTGCCAGCAGTGTACAGGGTTTAATGCAGCCCCAGCATTTT. Translating it yields CASSVQGLMQPQHF. The V call is TRBV6-1, the J call TRBJ1-5, with a possible D match to TRBD1 (6 bases). The V gene's germline CDR1 is MNHNS and CDR2 SASEGT. CDR3 length: 14 amino acids. The V and J ends lost 4 bases and 7 bases respectively, with 14 bases between them.

This clonotype has ten or more counts. The rearrangement uses TRBV5-1 and TRBJ1-5, with D hard to call. The CDR3 spans 14 residues. V lost 4 bases and J lost 3, with 11 bases in between. CDR1 and CDR2 (germline): SGHRS, YFSETQ. CDR3 amino acids: CASSPGPFNQPQHF. In DNA, the CDR3 is TGCGCCAGCAGCCCCGGACCTTTCAATCAGCCCCAGCATTTT.

The genes are TRBV3-1 and TRBJ2-7, with 10 positions matching TRBD1. Germline lookup yields CDR1 LGHDT and CDR2 YNNKEL (reference sequence). CDR3 length equals 18 residues. The V gene end was trimmed by 2 bases and the J gene end by 4 bases; junction bases not matched to a gene: 14. The DNA for the CDR3 is TGTGCCAGCAGCCAACAAGAGAGAAGACAGGGGGCGCGTTACGAGCAGTACTTC. This encodes CASSQQERRQGARYEQYF.

This clonotype was seen repeatedly, ten times or more. This chain joins TRBV6-2 or TRBV6-3 and TRBJ1-6; weak D call: TRBD1 (6 bases). The CDR3 contains 14 residues. The V end was cut by 7 bases, the J end by 5 bases, with 12 bases between. Germline lookup yields CDR1 MNHEY and CDR2 SVGEGT. CDR3 in amino acids: CASMKGHDNSPLHF. CDR3 sequence (DNA): TGTGCCAGCATGAAGGGACACGATAATTCACCCCTCCACTTT.

Many counts were recorded for this clonotype. The chain employs TRBV20-1 and TRBJ1-6, with D perhaps matching TRBD1 (5 bases). V lost 2 bases and J 10 bases, leaving 12 bases between the germline ends. CDR3 size: 13 residues. Germline V gene lookup returns CDR1 DFQATT and CDR2 SNEGSKA (reference sequence). The CDR3 reads CSARQGDGSPLHF. The CDR3 region has the DNA TGCAGTGCTAGACAGGGCGACGGATCACCCCTCCACTTT.

This clonotype appeared many times. The chain uses TRBV7-2 and TRBJ2-5; 9 positions agree with TRBD1. Trimming cost V 7 bases and J 5 bases; bases outside gene matches: 11. In germline, CDR1 is SGHTA, CDR2 FQGNSA. The CDR3 has 15 residues. For the CDR3, the DNA is TGTGCCAGCACCCGTCGGACAGGGGCGCCGGAGACCCAGTACTTC. This sequence encodes CASTRRTGAPETQYF.

This clonotype came up many times. The V and J genes are TRBV7-6 and TRBJ2-1; unclear D gene. This CDR3 contains 12 residues. V was clipped by 3 bases and J by 9 bases, with 9 bases between them. CDR1 is SGHVS and CDR2 is FNYEAQ in the germline V gene. The CDR3 nucleotides read TGTGCCAGCAGCTTCCCCGAGCGTGAGCAGTTCTTC. It yields the protein CASSFPEREQFF. Based on the CDR3 plus reference TRBV7-6 and TRBJ2-1, the full variable domain is GAGVSQSPRYKVTKRGQDVALRCDPISGHVSLYWYRQALGQGPEFLTYFNYEAQQDKSGLPNDRFSAERPEGSISTLTIQRTEQRDSAMYRCASSFPEREQFFGPGTRLTVL.

This clonotype was seen a handful of times. The chain carries TRBV5-5 and TRBJ2-3; no reliable D call. The CDR3 extends over 14 amino acids. The V gene lost 0 bases and the J gene lost 4 bases, with 9 bases spanning the gap. Germline lookup yields CDR1 SGHKS and CDR2 YYEKEE (reference sequence). As DNA, the CDR3 is TGTGCCAGCAGCTTGGAAGGGCCAGCAGATACGCAGTATTTT. It translates to CASSLEGPADTQYF.

This clonotype was counted at least ten times. This chain connects TRBV25-1 to TRBJ1-2; no clear D. Germline V gives CDR1 MGHDK, CDR2 SYGVNS. Trimming left V 5 bases short and J 1 base short, with 23 bases between. This CDR3 is built from 18 residues. The CDR3 spells CASSKKGFSEDGNYGYTF. The CDR3 DNA sequence: TGTGCCAGCAGTAAGAAAGGTTTCTCGGAGGACGGTAACTATGGCTACACCTTC.

This clonotype was observed many times. V usage is TRBV7-2 and J usage is TRBJ1-1; D unresolved. The CDR3 loop spans 11 amino acids. The V end lost 6 bases, the J end lost 10 bases, and 12 bases lay between the germline ends. From germline, CDR1 is SGHTA and CDR2 FQGNSA. The CDR3 sequence is CASSQIEIAFF. CDR3 nucleotides: TGTGCCAGCAGTCAGATTGAAATAGCTTTCTTT.

This clonotype is medium-sized in the sample. The V call is TRBV10-3, the J call TRBJ1-5, with 8 bases matching TRBD1. The germline V gene encodes CDR1 ENHRY and CDR2 SYGVKD. V was clipped by 3 bases and J by 7 bases; unmatched bases: 5. This CDR3 has 14 amino acids. This CDR3 is CAISEDRGGQPQHF. The DNA for the CDR3 is TGTGCCATCAGTGAAGACAGGGGCGGGCAGCCCCAGCATTTT.

This chain links TRBV25-1 with TRBJ1-4, with TRBD1 as a possible D gene (6 bases). The V end lost 6 bases, the J end lost 8 bases, and 10 bases lay between the germline ends. The CDR3 is made up of 12 amino acids. Looked up from germline, CDR1 is MGHDK and CDR2 is SYGVNS. CDR3 in DNA: TGTGCCAGCAGGGGGGGGCTCGAAAAACTGTTTTTT. It translates to CASRGGLEKLFF. The entire variable domain, with the rest obtained from reference TRBV25-1 and TRBJ1-4, is as follows: EADIYQTPRYLVIGTGKKITLECSQTMGHDKMYWYQQDPGMELHLIHYSYGVNSTEKGDLSSESTVSRIRTEHFPLTLESARPSHTSQYLCASRGGLEKLFFGSGTQLSVL.

This clonotype showed up many times. The chain uses TRBV5-4 and TRBJ1-1, with D hard to call. The CDR3 extends over 13 amino acids. The germline gives CDR1 SGHNT, CDR2 YYREEE (reference sequence). The ends were cut back, 2 bases at V and 1 base at J, with 6 bases in the middle. The CDR3 DNA sequence: TGTGCCAGCAGCTTTGCAGGGAACACTGAAGCTTTCTTT. Its translation is CASSFAGNTEAFF. The whole variable domain, filled in from reference TRBV5-4 and TRBJ1-1, reads ETGVTQSPTHLIKTRGQQVTLRCSSQSGHNTVSWYQQALGQGPQFIFQYYREEENGRGNFPPRFSGLQFPNYSSELNVNALELDDSALYLCASSFAGNTEAFFGQGTRLTVV.

This clonotype has at least ten counts. This rearrangement joins TRBV7-2 to TRBJ2-5, with no clear D. There are 14 residues in the CDR3. Germline loops: CDR1 SGHTA, CDR2 FQGNSA. Trimming pared 11 bases from V and 2 bases from J, leaving 18 bases between. CDR3 sequence: CAAAAMAVQETQYF. Here the CDR3 DNA reads TGTGCCGCGGCCGCTATGGCGGTTCAAGAGACCCAGTACTTC. The variable domain in full, with the rest retrieved from reference TRBV7-2 and TRBJ2-5, is GAGVSQSPSNKVTEKGKDVELRCDPISGHTALYWYRQSLGQGLEFLIYFQGNSAPDKSGLPSDRFSAERTGGSVSTLTIQRTQQEDSAVYLCAAAAMAVQETQYFGPGTRLLVL.

This clonotype was detected many times. The rearrangement joins TRBV6-5 to TRBJ1-5, with unresolved D. Between the trimmed V and J ends, which lost 0 bases and 0 bases, there was a span of 6 bases. Germline CDR1 MNHEY, CDR2 SVGAGI. The CDR3 covers 15 residues. The CDR3 nucleotides are TGTGCCAGCAGTTACTCAGGGAATAGCAATCAGCCCCAGCATTTT. Encoded protein: CASSYSGNSNQPQHF.